This T cell receptor beta chain appears in the sequencing data of a study of blood T cells in healthy people across ages. As for the study in general: With template switching, about one barcoded beta molecule was captured per two T cells.

A second about 6 to 11 cycle PCR used barcoded and J-beta primers. Every sample produced at least 2.5 million CDR3-containing paired-end reads. TCRdb analysed the 5' RACE reads with MiXCR anew, one entry per CDR3 protein. The sample yields around 1,500,000 distinct CDR3 sequences, about 40% seen once. A few counts support this clonotype. Its antigen is not identified. Findings of the study overall: No one knew whether donors had CMV, which possibly confounded expanded clonotype changes.

Trimming shortened V by 3 bases and J by 4 bases, and 15 bases separated the two germline ends. This CDR3 is built from 15 residues. V gene TRBV12-3 or TRBV12-4 combines with J gene TRBJ1-2; D is uncertain. The TCR was taken from a woman aged 18-30 years in good health. Input material: blood. The CDR3 coding sequence is TGTGCCAGCAGTTTCGGACGGATGTTCTCCTATGGCTACACCTTC. This translates into CASSFGRMFSYGYTF.